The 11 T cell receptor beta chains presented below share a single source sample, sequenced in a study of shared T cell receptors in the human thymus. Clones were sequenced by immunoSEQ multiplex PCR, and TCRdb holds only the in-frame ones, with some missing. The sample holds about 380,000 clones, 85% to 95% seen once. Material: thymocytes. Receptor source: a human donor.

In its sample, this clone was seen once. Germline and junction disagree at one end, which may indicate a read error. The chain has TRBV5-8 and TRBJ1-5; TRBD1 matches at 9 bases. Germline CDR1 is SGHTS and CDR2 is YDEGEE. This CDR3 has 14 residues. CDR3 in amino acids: CASSYTGGKQPQHF. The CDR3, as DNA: TGTGCCAGCAGCTACACAGGGGGCAAACAGCCCCAGCATTTT.

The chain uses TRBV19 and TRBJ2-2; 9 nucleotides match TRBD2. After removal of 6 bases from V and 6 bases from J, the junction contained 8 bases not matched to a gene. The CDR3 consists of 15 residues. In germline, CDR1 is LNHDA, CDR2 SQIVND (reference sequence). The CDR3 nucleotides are TGTGCCAGTAGCCTAGCGGGAAGGAGGTCCGGGGAGCTGTTTTTT. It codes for CASSLAGRRSGELFF. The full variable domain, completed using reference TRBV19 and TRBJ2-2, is DGGITQSPKYLFRKEGQNVTLSCEQNLNHDAMYWYRQDPGQGLRLIYYSQIVNDFQKGDIAEGYSVSREKKESFPLTVTSAQKNPTAFYLCASSLAGRRSGELFFGEGSRLTVL.

DNA of the CDR3: TGTGCCAGCAGCTTAGGGACCCAAGGGAAAATGAACACTGAAGCTTTCTTT. This codes for CASSLGTQGKMNTEAFF. The V call is TRBV7-3, the J call TRBJ1-1; D possibly corresponds to TRBD1 (5 bases). This CDR3 is built from 17 residues. The ends were cut back, 2 bases at V and 0 bases at J, with 16 bases in the middle. The germline V gene has CDR1 SGHTA and CDR2 FQGTGA.

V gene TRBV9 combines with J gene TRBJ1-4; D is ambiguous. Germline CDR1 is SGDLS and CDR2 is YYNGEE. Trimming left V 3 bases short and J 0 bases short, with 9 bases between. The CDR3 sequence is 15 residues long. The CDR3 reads CASSAQIATNEKLFF. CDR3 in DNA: TGTGCCAGCAGCGCACAAATTGCAACTAATGAAAAACTGTTTTTT.

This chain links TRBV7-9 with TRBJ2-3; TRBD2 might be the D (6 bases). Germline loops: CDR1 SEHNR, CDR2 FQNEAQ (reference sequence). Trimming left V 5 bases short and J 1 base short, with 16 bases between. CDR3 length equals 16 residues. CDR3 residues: CASSPSEEGRTDTQYF. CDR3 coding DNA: TGTGCCAGCAGCCCTTCTGAGGAGGGTCGCACAGATACGCAGTATTTT.

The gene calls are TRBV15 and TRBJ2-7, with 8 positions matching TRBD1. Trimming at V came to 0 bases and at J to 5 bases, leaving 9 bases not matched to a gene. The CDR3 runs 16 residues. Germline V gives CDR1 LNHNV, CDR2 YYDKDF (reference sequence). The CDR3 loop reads CATSRDGQGGYDEQYF. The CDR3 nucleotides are TGTGCCACCAGCAGAGATGGACAGGGCGGATACGACGAGCAGTACTTC.

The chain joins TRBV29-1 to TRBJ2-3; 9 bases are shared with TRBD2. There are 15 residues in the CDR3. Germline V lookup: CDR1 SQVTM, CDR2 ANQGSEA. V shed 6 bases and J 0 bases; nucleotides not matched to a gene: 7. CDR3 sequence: CSVSTSGPSTDTQYF. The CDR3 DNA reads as TGCAGCGTCTCGACTAGCGGACCTAGCACAGATACGCAGTATTTT.

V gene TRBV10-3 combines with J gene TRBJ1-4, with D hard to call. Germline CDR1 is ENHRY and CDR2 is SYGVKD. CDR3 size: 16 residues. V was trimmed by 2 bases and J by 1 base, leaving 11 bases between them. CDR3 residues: CAISETYEGTNEKLFF. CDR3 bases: TGTGCCATCAGTGAGACCTACGAGGGAACTAATGAAAAACTGTTTTTT.

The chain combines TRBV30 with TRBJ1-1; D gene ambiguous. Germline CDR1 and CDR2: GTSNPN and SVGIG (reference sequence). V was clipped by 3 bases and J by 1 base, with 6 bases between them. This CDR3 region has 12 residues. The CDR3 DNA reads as TGTGCCTGGAGAGGTTGGAACACTGAAGCTTTCTTT. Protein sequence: CAWRGWNTEAFF.

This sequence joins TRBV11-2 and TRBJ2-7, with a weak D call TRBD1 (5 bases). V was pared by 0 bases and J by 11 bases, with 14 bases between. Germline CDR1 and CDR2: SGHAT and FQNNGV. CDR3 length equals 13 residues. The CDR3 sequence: CASSLESVPGKYF. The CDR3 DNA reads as TGTGCCAGCAGCTTAGAATCGGTTCCAGGGAAGTACTTC.

CDR3 sequence reads: CASRGSGPGRETQYF. The CDR3 region has the DNA TGTGCCAGCAGAGGTAGCGGGCCCGGGAGAGAGACCCAGTACTTC. This chain connects TRBV28 to TRBJ2-5, with 7 bases identical to TRBD2. This CDR3 has 15 residues. Germline-derived CDR1 and CDR2 are MDHEN and SYDVKM. V gave up 6 bases and J gave up 4 bases; unmatched junction bases: 11.